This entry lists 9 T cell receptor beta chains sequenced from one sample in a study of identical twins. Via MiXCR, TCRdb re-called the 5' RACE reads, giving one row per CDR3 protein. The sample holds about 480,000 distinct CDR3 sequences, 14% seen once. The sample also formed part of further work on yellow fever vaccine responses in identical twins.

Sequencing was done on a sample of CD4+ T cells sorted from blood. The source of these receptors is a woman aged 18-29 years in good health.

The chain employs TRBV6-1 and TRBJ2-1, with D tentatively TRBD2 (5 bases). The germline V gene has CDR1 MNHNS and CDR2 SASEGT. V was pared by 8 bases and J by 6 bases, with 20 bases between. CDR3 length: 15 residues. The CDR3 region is CASLIGVRVGNEQFF. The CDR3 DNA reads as TGTGCCAGCCTCATCGGGGTCCGAGTTGGCAATGAGCAGTTCTTC.

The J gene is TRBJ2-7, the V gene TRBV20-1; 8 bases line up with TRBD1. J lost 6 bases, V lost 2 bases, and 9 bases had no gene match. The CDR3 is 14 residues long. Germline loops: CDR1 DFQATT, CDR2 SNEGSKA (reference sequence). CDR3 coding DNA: TGCAGTGCTAGAAGGAGGCAGGGGGCCCCCGAGCAGTACTTC. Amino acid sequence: CSARRRQGAPEQYF.

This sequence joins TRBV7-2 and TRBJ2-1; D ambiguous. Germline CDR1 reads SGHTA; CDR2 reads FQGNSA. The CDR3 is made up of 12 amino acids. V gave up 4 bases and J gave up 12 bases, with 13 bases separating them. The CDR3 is CASSSTGKGQFF. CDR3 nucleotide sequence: TGTGCCAGCAGCTCGACGGGTAAGGGGCAGTTCTTC.

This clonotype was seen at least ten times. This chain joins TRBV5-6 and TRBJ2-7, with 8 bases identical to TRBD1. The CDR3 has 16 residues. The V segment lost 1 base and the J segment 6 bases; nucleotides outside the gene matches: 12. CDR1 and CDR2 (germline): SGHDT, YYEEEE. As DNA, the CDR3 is TGTGCCAGCAGCTTGTTTGAGACAGGGGCCGTAGGCGAGCAGTACTTC. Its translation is CASSLFETGAVGEQYF.

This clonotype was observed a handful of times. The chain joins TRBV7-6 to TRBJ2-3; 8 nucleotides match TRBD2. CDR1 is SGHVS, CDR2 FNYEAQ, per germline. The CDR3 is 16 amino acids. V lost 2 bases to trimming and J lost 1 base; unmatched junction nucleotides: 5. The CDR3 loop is CASSLTGGPRTDTQYF. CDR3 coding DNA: TGTGCCAGCAGCTTAACGGGAGGGCCTCGCACAGATACGCAGTATTTT.

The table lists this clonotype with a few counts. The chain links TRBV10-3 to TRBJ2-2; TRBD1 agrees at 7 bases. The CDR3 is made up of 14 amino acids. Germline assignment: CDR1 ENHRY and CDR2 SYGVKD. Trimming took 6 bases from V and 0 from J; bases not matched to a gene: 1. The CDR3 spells CAISQGANTGELFF. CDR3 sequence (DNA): TGTGCCATCAGCCAGGGGGCGAACACCGGGGAGCTGTTTTTT.

The CDR3 reads CASSLVPAIQETQYF. The CDR3 DNA is TGTGCCAGCAGCTTAGTCCCGGCTATTCAAGAGACCCAGTACTTC. The genes are TRBV7-3 and TRBJ2-5, with D hard to call. The germline V gene has CDR1 SGHTA and CDR2 FQGTGA. The V and J ends lost 2 bases and 2 bases respectively, with 12 bases between them. The CDR3 is made up of 15 amino acids.

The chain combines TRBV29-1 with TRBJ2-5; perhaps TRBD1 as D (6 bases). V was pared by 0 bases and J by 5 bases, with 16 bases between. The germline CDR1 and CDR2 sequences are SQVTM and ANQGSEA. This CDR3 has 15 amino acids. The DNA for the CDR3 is TGCAGCGTTGAAGAGGGGTCAGGGGCATATGAGACCCAGTACTTC. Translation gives CSVEEGSGAYETQYF.

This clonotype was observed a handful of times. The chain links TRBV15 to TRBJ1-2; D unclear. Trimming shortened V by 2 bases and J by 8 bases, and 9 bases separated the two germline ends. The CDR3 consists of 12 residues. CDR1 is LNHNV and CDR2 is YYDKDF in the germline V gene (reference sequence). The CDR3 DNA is TGTGCCACCAGCAGATCCGCCCGGGGCTACACCTTC. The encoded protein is CATSRSARGYTF.